A single sample is the source of the 13 T cell receptor beta chains below, sequenced in a study of CD8 T cells in Susac syndrome. Reverse transcription of about 0.45 to 1 ug RNA was carried out with random hexamers. MiXCR was run by TCRdb on the immunoSEQ multiplex PCR reads, yielding one entry per CDR3 protein. The table has about 140,000 distinct CDR3 sequences, just under 95% seen once. Specimen: CD4+ T cells from PBMCs. These receptors were collected from a human donor with Susac syndrome.

The chain recombines TRBV18 with TRBJ2-2; TRBD2 might be the D (6 bases). V was cut by 2 bases and J by 2 bases, with 18 bases left in between. Per the germline V gene, CDR1 is KGHSH and CDR2 is LQKENI. The CDR3 is 18 residues long. CDR3 amino acids: CASSPEEVRTTNTGELFF. The CDR3 bases are TGTGCCAGCTCACCAGAGGAAGTAAGGACTACAAACACCGGGGAGCTGTTTTTT.

This chain links TRBV28 with TRBJ2-6; no firm D call. This CDR3 is built from 13 residues. Germline CDR1 and CDR2: MDHEN and SYDVKM. V lost 8 bases and J 2 bases, leaving 7 bases between the germline ends. The CDR3 region is CASGKAGANVLTF. DNA of the CDR3: TGTGCCAGCGGCAAGGCTGGGGCCAACGTCCTGACTTTC.

This chain links TRBV9 with TRBJ2-7, with no clear D. The CDR3 sequence is 14 residues long. The V end lost 0 bases, the J end lost 1 base, and 8 bases lay between the germline ends. Germline values: CDR1 SGDLS, CDR2 YYNGEE. This CDR3 is CASSVVRASYEQYF. CDR3 nucleotide sequence: TGTGCCAGCAGCGTAGTACGCGCGTCCTACGAGCAGTACTTC.

This chain uses TRBV27 with TRBJ2-7; maybe TRBD1 (7 bases). Trimming took 5 bases from V and 7 from J, leaving 27 bases between them. CDR1 is MNHEY and CDR2 is SMNVEV in the germline V gene (reference sequence). This CDR3 region has 17 residues. CDR3 coding DNA: TGTGCCAGCAGTCAAGCCCACTTACAGGGGAGAGGAGGGGAGCAGTACTTC. It yields the protein CASSQAHLQGRGGEQYF.

The rearrangement joins TRBV3-1 to TRBJ2-2; D assignment may be TRBD1 or TRBD2 (5 bases each). Germline lookup yields CDR1 LGHDT and CDR2 YNNKEL (reference sequence). The CDR3 contains 13 residues. The V end lost 1 base, the J end lost 6 bases, and 6 bases lay between the germline ends. The CDR3 loop reads CASSQGGAGELFF. The CDR3 DNA reads as TGTGCCAGCAGCCAAGGAGGGGCCGGGGAGCTGTTTTTT. The full variable domain, with the rest looked up from reference TRBV3-1 and TRBJ2-2, is DTAVSQTPKYLVTQMGNDKSIKCEQNLGHDTMYWYKQDSKKFLKIMFSYNNKELIINETVPNRFSPKSPDKAHLNLHINSLELGDSAVYFCASSQGGAGELFFGEGSRLTVL.

The chain joins TRBV5-1 to TRBJ2-4; 8 bases line up with TRBD1. The CDR3 loop spans 16 amino acids. The V gene end was trimmed by 2 bases and the J gene end by 1 base; junction bases not matched to a gene: 5. In germline, CDR1 is SGHRS, CDR2 YFSETQ. CDR3 coding DNA: TGCGCCAGCAGCTTACAGGGGGTATGGGCCAAAAACATTCAGTACTTC. Translation: CASSLQGVWAKNIQYF.

The chain uses TRBV3-1 and TRBJ1-3, with D maybe TRBD1 (5 bases). V was cut by 2 bases and J by 0 bases, with 11 bases left in between. The CDR3 extends over 16 amino acids. Germline V gene data show CDR1 as LGHDT and CDR2 as YNNKEL (reference sequence). The CDR3 DNA reads as TGTGCCAGCAGCCAACACGGGGCGGACTCTGGAAACACCATATATTTT. This sequence encodes CASSQHGADSGNTIYF.

The gene calls are TRBV19 and TRBJ2-7, with TRBD2 matching 10 bases. V shed 9 bases, J shed 4 bases, and the junction held 6 bases outside the gene matches. The germline V gene has CDR1 LNHDA and CDR2 SQIVND (reference sequence). The CDR3 totals 13 residues. For the CDR3, the DNA is TGTGCCAGCTCTAGCGGGAGAGGGTACGAGCAGTACTTC. It encodes CASSSGRGYEQYF.

The chain joins TRBV12-3 or TRBV12-4 to TRBJ1-2; possibly TRBD1 for D (5 bases). V was clipped by 6 bases and J by 4 bases, with 9 bases between them. The CDR3 runs 12 residues. The chain's CDR3 is CASSRVGYGYTF. Here the CDR3 DNA reads TGTGCCAGCAGCAGGGTCGGCTATGGCTACACCTTC.

This sequence joins TRBV20-1 and TRBJ2-1; a possible D gene is TRBD1 (7 bases). Germline CDR1 and CDR2: DFQATT and SNEGSKA (reference sequence). V was cut by 3 bases and J by 8 bases, with 14 bases left in between. The CDR3 totals 13 residues. The CDR3 DNA reads TGCAGTGCTAGGGCGAGGAGGGGGCATGAGCAGTTCTTC. Residues: CSARARRGHEQFF.

This clonotype occurred once. The chain recombines TRBV20-1 with TRBJ2-7, with 8 bases lining up with TRBD1. The length of the CDR3 is 13 residues. V trimming: 5 bases; J trimming: 0 bases; junction bases outside the gene matches: 3. Germline V lookup: CDR1 DFQATT, CDR2 SNEGSKA (reference sequence). The CDR3 region is CSAHRGTSYEQYF. The CDR3 DNA follows: TGCAGTGCTCACAGGGGGACCTCCTACGAGCAGTACTTC.

The chain uses TRBV6-1 and TRBJ1-5; 7 nucleotides match TRBD1. The CDR3 has 15 amino acids. Germline V gives CDR1 MNHNS, CDR2 SASEGT. Trimming took 4 bases from V and 3 from J; bases not matched to a gene: 6. CDR3 DNA sequence: TGTGCCAGCAGTGGGCAACAGGGGTTCAATCAGCCCCAGCATTTT. Protein: CASSGQQGFNQPQHF.

This clonotype occurred once. This chain joins TRBV24-1 and TRBJ2-2; 9 bases agree with TRBD2. The CDR3 covers 17 residues. Germline CDR1 reads KGHDR; CDR2 reads SFDVKD. V lost 3 bases and J lost 0; bases outside the gene matches: 4. The CDR3 sequence is CATSDIAGAPNTGELFF. The CDR3 region has the DNA TGTGCCACCAGTGATATAGCGGGGGCCCCGAACACCGGGGAGCTGTTTTTT.